This T cell receptor (beta chain) was identified in a study of Ad26.COV2.S vaccination and SARS-CoV-2 variants. About the research overall: A COV1001 Ad26.COV2.S trial-arm participant provided the sample.

Generated by immunoSEQ multiplex PCR, the TCRdb table keeps only in-frame clones and is missing some. The data show roughly 680,000 clones, more than 80% seen once. Germline CDR1 and CDR2: SEHNR and FQNEAQ (reference sequence). Trimming left V 4 bases short and J 2 bases short, with 9 bases between. This CDR3 comprises 13 residues. This clone appeared once. Treatment defined: some 20 received Ad26.COV2.S at low or high dose, single or two shots; 5 received placebo; per-sample allocation not given. The investigators took samples on day 63 after the first vaccine or placebo injection. This TCR derives from a person aged 18-65 years who received the Ad26.COV2.S COVID-19 vaccine or a placebo. Here the sequenced sample was peripheral blood, taken in a trial of Ad26.COV2.S vaccine versus placebo. This chain links TRBV7-9 with TRBJ2-7; D call uncertain. The chain's CDR3 is CASSYRNPYEQYF. CDR3 coding DNA: TGTGCCAGCAGCTACCGGAACCCCTACGAGCAGTACTTC.